One and the same sample provided the 12 T cell receptor beta chains below, sequenced in a study of beta chain features in type 1 diabetes. Expressed TCRB transcripts were sequenced because the entire RNA isolate underwent reverse transcription. Assay: immunoSEQ multiplex PCR; the TCRdb copy retains only in-frame clones and omits some. The profile covers fewer than 650,000 clones, with around 16% appearing a single time and approximately 0.093% taken by the ten largest. Sequencing input: naive CD4+ T cells from blood. Receptor source: a young man in good health.

The chain combines TRBV2 with TRBJ2-7; maybe TRBD1 (6 bases). The CDR3 is made up of 15 amino acids. The V gene lost 6 bases and the J gene lost 2 bases, with 17 bases spanning the gap. Looked up from germline, CDR1 is SNHLY and CDR2 is FYNNEI. CDR3 residues: CASSPDSLKAYEQYF. CDR3 nucleotide sequence: TGTGCCAGCAGCCCGGACAGCCTCAAAGCCTACGAGCAGTACTTC.

The gene calls are TRBV4-3 and TRBJ1-1; the match to TRBD1 covers 7 bases. J lost 6 bases, V lost 1 base, and 8 bases had no gene match. The CDR3 contains 15 residues. Looked up from germline, CDR1 is LGHNA and CDR2 is YSLEER. The CDR3 here is CASSQVGQPGAEAFF. CDR3 coding DNA: TGCGCCAGCAGCCAAGTGGGACAGCCAGGTGCTGAAGCTTTCTTT.

This clone has just one count. V gene TRBV7-8 combines with J gene TRBJ1-1; 8 nucleotides match TRBD1. From germline, CDR1 is SGHVS and CDR2 FQNEAQ. CDR3 size: 16 residues. V lost 6 bases and J lost 1; bases outside the gene matches: 10. The CDR3 DNA reads as TGTGCCAGCAGGCAACAGGGGGTGACCCGGAACACTGAAGCTTTCTTT. The encoded protein is CASRQQGVTRNTEAFF.

The chain has TRBV5-1 and TRBJ1-5, with TRBD1 as a possible D gene (6 bases). The germline V and J ends were trimmed by 7 bases and 2 bases, with 16 bases remaining between them. This CDR3 has 15 residues. CDR1 is SGHRS and CDR2 is YFSETQ in the germline V gene. DNA of the CDR3: TGCGCCAGCTCGCCGGGACACTTAGGCAATCAGCCCCAGCATTTT. Translating it yields CASSPGHLGNQPQHF. The complete variable domain, with remaining parts taken from reference TRBV5-1 and TRBJ1-5, reads KAGVTQTPRYLIKTRGQQVTLSCSPISGHRSVSWYQQTPGQGLQFLFEYFSETQRNKGNFPGRFSGRQFSNSRSEMNVSTLELGDSALYLCASSPGHLGNQPQHFGDGTRLSIL.

The table lists this clone with a few counts. The rearrangement links TRBV5-4 to TRBJ2-5; D may be TRBD1 (6 bases). With 4 bases removed from V and 4 bases from J, the gap between germline ends came to 17 bases. The CDR3 sequence is 15 residues long. Germline V gene sequence: CDR1 SGHNT, CDR2 YYREEE (reference sequence). CDR3 loop: CASSGTGTTLETQYF. CDR3 bases: TGTGCCAGCAGCGGAACCGGGACAACGCTAGAGACCCAGTACTTC.

The genes are TRBV19 and TRBJ1-2; the D is unclear. The CDR3 contains 16 residues. Trimming removed 3 bases at V and 8 bases at J, with 22 bases between. CDR1 is LNHDA and CDR2 is SQIVND in the germline V gene (reference sequence). The CDR3 DNA sequence: TGTGCCAGTAGTATCGCTCCGGTTGAAAGTCCTATGGGCTACACCTTC. This encodes CASSIAPVESPMGYTF.

This clone was detected only a few times. J is TRBJ2-1 and V is TRBV28; a weak D match, TRBD1 (5 bases). Germline CDR1 MDHEN, CDR2 SYDVKM. This CDR3 spans 15 amino acids. V was shortened by 5 bases and J by 4 bases, with 15 bases between the two germline ends. CDR3 sequence reads: CASSPQGVPYNEQFF. Written as DNA, the CDR3 is TGTGCCAGCAGTCCACAAGGGGTACCGTACAATGAGCAGTTCTTC.

The chain is built from TRBV5-1 and TRBJ2-7, with D uncertain. The CDR3 loop spans 13 amino acids. V was trimmed by 0 bases and J by 6 bases, leaving 10 bases between them. CDR1 and CDR2 (germline): SGHRS, YFSETQ. CDR3 sequence reads: CASSLEPGSEQYF. DNA of the CDR3: TGCGCCAGCAGCTTGGAACCGGGCTCCGAGCAGTACTTC.

V is TRBV29-1 and J is TRBJ1-2; 8 positions match TRBD1. The trim removed 0 bases at V and 8 bases at J, leaving 11 bases unmatched. CDR3 length equals 15 residues. Looked up from germline, CDR1 is SQVTM and CDR2 is ANQGSEA. The CDR3 reads CSVEEGGRGPRGYTF. The CDR3 DNA sequence: TGCAGCGTTGAAGAAGGCGGCAGGGGGCCGAGGGGCTACACCTTC.

In its sample, this clone was seen a few times. The chain employs TRBV7-3 and TRBJ2-3, with 12 nucleotides matching TRBD1. V lost 6 bases to trimming and J lost 3 bases; unmatched junction nucleotides: 4. CDR1 and CDR2 from the germline V gene are SGHTA and FQGTGA. This CDR3 comprises 15 residues. CDR3 in amino acids: CASRVGQGATDTQYF. The DNA for the CDR3 is TGTGCCAGCAGGGTGGGACAGGGGGCAACAGATACGCAGTATTTT.

The chain has TRBV18 and TRBJ2-3; D uncertain. In germline, CDR1 is KGHSH, CDR2 LQKENI. Trimming took 4 bases from V and 3 from J, leaving 11 bases between them. The CDR3 length is 14 residues. This CDR3 is CASSQEVATDTQYF. The CDR3 DNA reads TGTGCCAGCTCACAGGAAGTGGCGACAGATACGCAGTATTTT. The variable domain in full, with the rest retrieved from reference TRBV18 and TRBJ2-3, is NAGVMQNPRHLVRRRGQEARLRCSPMKGHSHVYWYRQLPEEGLKFMVYLQKENIIDESGMPKERFSAEFPKEGPSILRIQQVVRGDSAAYFCASSQEVATDTQYFGPGTRLTVL.

The V gene is TRBV7-2, the J gene TRBJ2-3; 12 positions agree with TRBD2. CDR1 is SGHTA and CDR2 is FQGNSA in the germline V gene. The CDR3 length is 14 residues. The trim removed 2 bases at V and 6 bases at J, leaving 0 bases unmatched. CDR3 nucleotides: TGTGCCAGCAGCTTAACTAGCGGGAGGGATACGCAGTATTTT. Translation: CASSLTSGRDTQYF.